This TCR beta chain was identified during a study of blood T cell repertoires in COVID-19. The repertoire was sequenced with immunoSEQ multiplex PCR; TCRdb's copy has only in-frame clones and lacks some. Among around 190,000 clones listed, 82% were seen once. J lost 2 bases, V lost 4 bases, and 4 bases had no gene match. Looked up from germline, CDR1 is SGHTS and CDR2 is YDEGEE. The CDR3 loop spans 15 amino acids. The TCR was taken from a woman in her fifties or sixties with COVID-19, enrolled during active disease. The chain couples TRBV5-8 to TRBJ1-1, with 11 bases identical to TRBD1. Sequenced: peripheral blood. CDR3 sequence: CASSRRTGGNTEAFF. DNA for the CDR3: TGTGCCAGCAGCCGTCGGACAGGGGGCAACACTGAAGCTTTCTTT.